The present entry profiles one T cell receptor (beta chain) with its context. Its specificity is unknown. The data originate from a study of CD8+ T cells in alopecia areata. Background on the study: Each day, treated patients took oral tofacitinib twice, at 5 to 10 mg per dose.

Extraction and reverse transcription of RNA yielded cDNA as the sequencing template. This table comes from immunoSEQ multiplex PCR, and its TCRdb copy is limited to in-frame clones, with some not included. The table includes roughly 200,000 clones, 50% to 60% detected once. The treatment here: oral pan-JAK inhibitor, 5-10 mg twice daily. Researchers gathered lesional scalp punch biopsies and peripheral blood from patients with alopecia areata. There are 14 residues in the CDR3. V was trimmed by 1 base and J by 4 bases, leaving 10 bases between them. Germline V gene sequence: CDR1 SGHTA, CDR2 FQGNSA. Study-wide results and caveats: Many expanded lesional clones persisted during tofacitinib (in both scalp and blood).

The chain carries TRBV7-2 and TRBJ1-2; possibly TRBD1 for D (5 bases). This sequence was found in a human donor with alopecia areata. Sample: CD4+ T cells sorted from blood, taken at week 4, from a patient treated with tofacitinib. In DNA form, the CDR3 reads TGTGCCAGCAGCTTAGGAGGGACCATCTATGGCTACACCTTC. Protein: CASSLGGTIYGYTF.